Listed here is a single T cell receptor beta chain. Germline V lookup: CDR1 SQVTM, CDR2 ANQGSEA. The V and J ends lost 8 bases and 5 bases, in that order; junction bases with no gene match: 6. The CDR3 is 13 amino acids. Generated by immunoSEQ multiplex PCR, the TCRdb table keeps only in-frame clones and is missing some. The sample lists some 1,400,000 clones; over 95% were seen once. This entry is derived from a study of shared clonotypes between healthy human individuals. The chain uses TRBV29-1 and TRBJ2-3; 11 bases align to TRBD2. The receptor was isolated from a man aged 25-45 years in good health. The sequenced sample was naive CD4+ T cells sorted from blood. Subset given: CD45RA+ positively selected. The CDR3 DNA is TGCAGCCTAAGAACTAGCGGGAGAGATACGCAGTATTTT. This sequence encodes CSLRTSGRDTQYF.